This T cell receptor beta chain comes out of a study of blood T cells in healthy people across ages. Study background: T cells yielded about one barcoded beta molecule per two cells through template switching. Study results and caveats: A roughly linear fall in TCR beta diversity per million T cells was seen with increasing age. PBMCs went unsorted, and a conclusive naive versus antigen-experienced comparison was therefore prevented. Strong correlation existed between TCR beta diversity and naive T cell percentage.

A remark on this clonotype: Its specificity is not known.

A second PCR, run for roughly 7 to 12 cycles, used a sample-barcoded 5' primer plus a J-beta primer mix. TCRdb redid the calling of the 5' RACE reads with MiXCR, one entry per CDR3 protein. The table shows about 1.5 million distinct CDR3 sequences, with under 55% occurring only once. The ends were cut back, 4 bases at V and 4 bases at J, with 16 bases in the middle. In germline, CDR1 is MGHDK, CDR2 SYGVNS. This CDR3 is built from 15 residues. Sequenced sample: blood. This chain connects TRBV25-1 to TRBJ1-2; maybe TRBD1 (5 bases). The TCR sequence derives from a woman aged 18-30 years in good health. The CDR3 coding sequence is TGTGCCAGCAGTGGACATCGTGACAGCGGCTATGGCTACACCTTC. It is translated as CASSGHRDSGYGYTF.